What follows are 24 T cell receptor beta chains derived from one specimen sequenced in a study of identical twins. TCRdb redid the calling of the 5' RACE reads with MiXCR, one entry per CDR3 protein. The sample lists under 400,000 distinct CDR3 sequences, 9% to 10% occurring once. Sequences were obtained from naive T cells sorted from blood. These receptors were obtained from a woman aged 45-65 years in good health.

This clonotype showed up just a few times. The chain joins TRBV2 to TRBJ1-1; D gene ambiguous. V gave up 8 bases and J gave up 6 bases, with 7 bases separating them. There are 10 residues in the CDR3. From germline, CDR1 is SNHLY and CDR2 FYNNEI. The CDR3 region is CASLGPEAFF. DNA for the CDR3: TGTGCCAGCCTCGGGCCTGAAGCTTTCTTT.

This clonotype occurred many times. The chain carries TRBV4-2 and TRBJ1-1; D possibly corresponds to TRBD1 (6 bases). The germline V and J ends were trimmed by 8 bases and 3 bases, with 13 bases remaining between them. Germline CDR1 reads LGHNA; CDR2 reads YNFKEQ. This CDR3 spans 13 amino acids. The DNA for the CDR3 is TGTGCCAGCCGGGTGGGGGCAGACACTGAAGCTTTCTTT. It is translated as CASRVGADTEAFF.

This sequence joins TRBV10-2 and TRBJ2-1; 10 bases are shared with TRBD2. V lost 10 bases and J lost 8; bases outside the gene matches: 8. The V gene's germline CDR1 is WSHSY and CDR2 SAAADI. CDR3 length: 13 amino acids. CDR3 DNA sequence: TGCGCCACATTAGCGGGAGGTAACCATGAGCAGTTCTTC. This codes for CATLAGGNHEQFF.

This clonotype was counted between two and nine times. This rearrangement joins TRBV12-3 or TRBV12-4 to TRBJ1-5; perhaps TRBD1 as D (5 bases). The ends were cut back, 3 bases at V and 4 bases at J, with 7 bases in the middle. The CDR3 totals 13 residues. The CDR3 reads CASSFQGNQPQHF. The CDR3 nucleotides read TGTGCCAGCAGTTTTCAGGGTAATCAGCCCCAGCATTTT.

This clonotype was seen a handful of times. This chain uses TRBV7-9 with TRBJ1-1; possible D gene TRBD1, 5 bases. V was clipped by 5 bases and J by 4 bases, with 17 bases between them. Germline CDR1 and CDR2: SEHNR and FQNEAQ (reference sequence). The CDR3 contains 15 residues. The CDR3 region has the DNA TGTGCCAGCAGCCGACCGGGGGGAGTGGCCACTGAAGCTTTCTTT. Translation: CASSRPGGVATEAFF. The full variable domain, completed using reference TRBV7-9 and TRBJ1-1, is DTGVSQNPRHKITKRGQNVTFRCDPISEHNRLYWYRQTLGQGPEFLTYFQNEAQLEKSRLLSDRFSAERPKGSFSTLEIQRTEQGDSAMYLCASSRPGGVATEAFFGQGTRLTVV.

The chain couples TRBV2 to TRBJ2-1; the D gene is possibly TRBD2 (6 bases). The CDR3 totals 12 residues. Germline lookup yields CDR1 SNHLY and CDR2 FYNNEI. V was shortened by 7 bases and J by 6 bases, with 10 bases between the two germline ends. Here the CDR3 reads CASTEGLNEQFF. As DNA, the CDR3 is TGTGCCAGCACGGAGGGGCTCAATGAGCAGTTCTTC.

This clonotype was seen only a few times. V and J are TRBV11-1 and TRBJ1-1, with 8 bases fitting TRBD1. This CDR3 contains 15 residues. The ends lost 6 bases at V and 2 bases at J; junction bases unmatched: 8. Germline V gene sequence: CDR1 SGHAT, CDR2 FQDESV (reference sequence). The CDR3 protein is CASSQGQGINTEAFF. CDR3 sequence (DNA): TGTGCCAGCAGTCAAGGACAGGGTATCAACACTGAAGCTTTCTTT. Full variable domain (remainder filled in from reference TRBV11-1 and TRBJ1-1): EAEVAQSPRYKITEKSQAVAFWCDPISGHATLYWYRQILGQGPELLVQFQDESVVDDSQLPKDRFSAERLKGVDSTLKIQPAELGDSAMYLCASSQGQGINTEAFFGQGTRLTVV.

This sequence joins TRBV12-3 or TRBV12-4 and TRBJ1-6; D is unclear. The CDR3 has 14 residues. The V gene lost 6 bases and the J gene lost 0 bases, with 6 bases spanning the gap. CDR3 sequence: CASRGSSYNSPLHF. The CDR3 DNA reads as TGTGCCAGCAGGGGGAGCTCCTATAATTCACCCCTCCACTTT.

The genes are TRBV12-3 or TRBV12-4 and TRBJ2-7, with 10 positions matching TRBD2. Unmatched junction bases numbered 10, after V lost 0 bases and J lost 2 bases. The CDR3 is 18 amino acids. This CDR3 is CASSLATSLAGDPYEQYF. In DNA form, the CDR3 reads TGTGCCAGCAGTTTAGCTACATCCCTAGCGGGGGACCCCTACGAGCAGTACTTC.

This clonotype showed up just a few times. CDR3 DNA sequence: TGTGCCAGCAGCCTCCGACAGGGTAATGAGCAGTTCTTC. This encodes CASSLRQGNEQFF. V gene TRBV7-2 combines with J gene TRBJ2-1, with 7 bases fitting TRBD1. After removal of 5 bases from V and 7 bases from J, the junction contained 5 bases not matched to a gene. CDR1 is SGHTA and CDR2 is FQGNSA in the germline V gene. The CDR3 consists of 13 residues.

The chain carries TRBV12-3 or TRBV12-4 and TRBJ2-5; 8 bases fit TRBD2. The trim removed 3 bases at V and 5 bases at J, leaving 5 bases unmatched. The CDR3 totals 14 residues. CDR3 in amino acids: CASSFSGTSETQYF. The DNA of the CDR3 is TGTGCCAGCAGTTTTAGCGGGACTAGTGAGACCCAGTACTTC.

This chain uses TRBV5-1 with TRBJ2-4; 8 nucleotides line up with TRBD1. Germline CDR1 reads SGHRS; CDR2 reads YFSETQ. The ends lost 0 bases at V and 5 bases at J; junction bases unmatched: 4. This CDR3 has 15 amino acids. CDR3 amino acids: CASSLEPGQENIQYF. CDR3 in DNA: TGCGCCAGCAGCTTGGAGCCGGGACAGGAAAACATTCAGTACTTC.

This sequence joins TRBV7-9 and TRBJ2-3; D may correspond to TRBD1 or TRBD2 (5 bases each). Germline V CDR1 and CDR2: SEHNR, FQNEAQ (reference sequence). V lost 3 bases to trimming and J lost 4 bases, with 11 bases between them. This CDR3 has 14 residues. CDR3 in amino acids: CASSLAGSPDTQYF. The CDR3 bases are TGTGCCAGCAGCTTGGCAGGGAGTCCAGATACGCAGTATTTT.

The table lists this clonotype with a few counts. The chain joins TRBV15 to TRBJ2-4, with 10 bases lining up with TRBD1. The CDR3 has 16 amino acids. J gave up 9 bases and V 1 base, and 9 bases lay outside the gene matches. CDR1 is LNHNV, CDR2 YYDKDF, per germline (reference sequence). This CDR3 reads CATSRGRDRGFAIQYF. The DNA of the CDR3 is TGTGCCACCAGCAGAGGGAGGGACAGGGGTTTTGCCATTCAGTACTTC.

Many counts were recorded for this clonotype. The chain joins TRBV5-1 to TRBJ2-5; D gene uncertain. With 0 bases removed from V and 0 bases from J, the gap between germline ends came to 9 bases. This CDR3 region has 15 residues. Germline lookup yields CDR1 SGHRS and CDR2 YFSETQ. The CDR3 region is CASSLETPYQETQYF. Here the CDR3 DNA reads TGCGCCAGCAGCTTGGAGACACCGTACCAAGAGACCCAGTACTTC.

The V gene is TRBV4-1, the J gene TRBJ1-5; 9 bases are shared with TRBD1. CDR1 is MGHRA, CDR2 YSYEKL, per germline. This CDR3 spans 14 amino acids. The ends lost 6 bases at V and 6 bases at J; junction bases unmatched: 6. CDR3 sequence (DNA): TGCGCCAGCAGACGTACAGGGGGCACTCAGCCCCAGCATTTT. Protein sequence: CASRRTGGTQPQHF.

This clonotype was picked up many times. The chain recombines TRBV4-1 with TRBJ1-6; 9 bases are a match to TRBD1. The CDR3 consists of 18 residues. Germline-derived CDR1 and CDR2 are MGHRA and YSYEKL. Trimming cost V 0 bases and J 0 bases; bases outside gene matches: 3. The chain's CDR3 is CASSQDDRGSSYNSPLHF. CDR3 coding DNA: TGCGCCAGCAGCCAAGATGACAGGGGGAGCTCCTATAATTCACCCCTCCACTTT.

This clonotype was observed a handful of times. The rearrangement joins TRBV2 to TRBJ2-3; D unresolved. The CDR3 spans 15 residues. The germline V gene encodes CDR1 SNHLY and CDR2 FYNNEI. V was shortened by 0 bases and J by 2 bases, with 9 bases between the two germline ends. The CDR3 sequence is CASSEAVSATDTQYF. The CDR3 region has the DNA TGTGCCAGCAGTGAAGCGGTCTCCGCCACAGATACGCAGTATTTT.

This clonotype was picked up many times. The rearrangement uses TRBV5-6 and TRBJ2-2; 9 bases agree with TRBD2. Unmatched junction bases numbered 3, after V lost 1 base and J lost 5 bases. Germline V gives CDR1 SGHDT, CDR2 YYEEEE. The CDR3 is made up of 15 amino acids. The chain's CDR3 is CASSLLAGGTGELFF. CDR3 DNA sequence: TGTGCCAGCAGCTTGCTGGCGGGAGGGACCGGGGAGCTGTTTTTT. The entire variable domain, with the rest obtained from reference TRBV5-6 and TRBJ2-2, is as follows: DAGVTQSPTHLIKTRGQQVTLRCSPKSGHDTVSWYQQALGQGPQFIFQYYEEEERQRGNFPDRFSGHQFPNYSSELNVNALLLGDSALYLCASSLLAGGTGELFFGEGSRLTVL.

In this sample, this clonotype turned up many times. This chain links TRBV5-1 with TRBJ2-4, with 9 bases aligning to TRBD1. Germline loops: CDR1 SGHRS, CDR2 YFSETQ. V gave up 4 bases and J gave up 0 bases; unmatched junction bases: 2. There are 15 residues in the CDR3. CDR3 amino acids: CASSLGQGAKNIQYF. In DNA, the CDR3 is TGCGCCAGCAGCCTGGGACAGGGAGCCAAAAACATTCAGTACTTC.

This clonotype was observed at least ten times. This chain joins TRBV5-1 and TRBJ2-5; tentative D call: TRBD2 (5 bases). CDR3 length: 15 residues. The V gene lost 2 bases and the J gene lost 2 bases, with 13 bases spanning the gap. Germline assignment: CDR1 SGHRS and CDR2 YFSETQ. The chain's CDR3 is CASSLTPGGQETQYF. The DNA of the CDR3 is TGCGCCAGCAGCTTAACCCCAGGAGGACAAGAGACCCAGTACTTC.

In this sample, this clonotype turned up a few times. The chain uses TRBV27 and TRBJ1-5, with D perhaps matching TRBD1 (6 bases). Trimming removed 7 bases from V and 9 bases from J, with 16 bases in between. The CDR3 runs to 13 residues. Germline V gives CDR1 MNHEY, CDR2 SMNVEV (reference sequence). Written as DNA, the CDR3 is TGTGCCAGCACCACAAGGGGGGGGGCGCCCCAGCATTTT. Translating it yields CASTTRGGAPQHF.

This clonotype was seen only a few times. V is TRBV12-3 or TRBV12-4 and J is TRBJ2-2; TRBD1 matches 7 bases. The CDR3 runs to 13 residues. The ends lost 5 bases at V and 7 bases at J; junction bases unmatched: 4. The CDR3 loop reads CASSTGVHGELFF. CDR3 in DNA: TGTGCCAGCAGTACAGGGGTCCACGGGGAGCTGTTTTTT.

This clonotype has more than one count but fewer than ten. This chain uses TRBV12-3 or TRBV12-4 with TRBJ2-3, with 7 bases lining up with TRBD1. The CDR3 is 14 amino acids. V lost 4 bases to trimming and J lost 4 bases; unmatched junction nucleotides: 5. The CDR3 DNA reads TGTGCCAGCAGTTCTTACAGGGGAGCAGATACGCAGTATTTT. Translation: CASSSYRGADTQYF.